The clone carrying this T cell receptor (beta chain) has at least ten counts. Its specificity is not known. The data belong to a study of T-cell reconstitution after alpha-beta-depleted transplantation in children. Germline lookup yields CDR1 LNHNV and CDR2 YYDKDF (reference sequence). The CDR3 covers 13 residues. Trimming stripped 1 base from V and 3 bases from J, with 6 bases between. Study outcomes and limitations: The authors attributed T-cell counts and diversity one year after transplant mostly to newly produced T cells. Several hundred expanded graft clones reportedly supplied alpha-beta T cells about two months after transplant.

Unique molecular identifiers were incorporated into the prepared TCRbeta library. MiXCR was run by TCRdb on the PCR reads, yielding one entry per CDR3 protein. This table holds more than 200,000 distinct CDR3 sequences, about 25% found once. The chain joins TRBV15 to TRBJ1-1, with D uncertain. This TCR was recovered from a girl aged 2 to 9 with Fanconi anemia, due to receive a stem cell transplant. The source material was PBMCs, sampled before TCRalphabeta/CD19-depleted stem cell transplant. The CDR3 coding sequence is TGTGCCACCAGCAGAGTGCCCGACACTGAAGCTTTCTTT. Translating gives CATSRVPDTEAFF.